These 2 T cell receptor beta chains originate from one sample sequenced in a study of OX40 agonist ivuxolimab in advanced cancers. Sequenced by immunoSEQ multiplex PCR; TCRdb stores in-frame clones only, minus some. The sample lists tens of thousands of clones, around 84% seen once, with about 11% in the top ten. The material sequenced was CD4+ or CD8+ T cells sorted from blood, taken in a trial of the OX40 agonist ivuxolimab. Receptors originate from an adult with an advanced solid tumor such as melanoma, head and neck, liver or kidney cancer.

This sequence joins TRBV7-9 and TRBJ1-5; the D gene is possibly TRBD1 (6 bases). The germline V gene encodes CDR1 SEHNR and CDR2 FQNEAQ (reference sequence). V shed 3 bases and J shed 8 bases, with 11 bases lying between them. The CDR3 has 13 amino acids. In nucleotides, the CDR3 is TGTGCCAGCAGCTTTTTGGGGGGCAAGCCCCAGCATTTT. This gives the protein CASSFLGGKPQHF.

Points on this clone: Other DNA variants within this sample encode the same CDR3. V usage is TRBV20-1 and J usage is TRBJ1-1; D gene uncertain. Trimming took off 0 bases at V and 3 bases at J, with 2 bases between the two ends. The V gene's germline CDR1 is DFQATT and CDR2 SNEGSKA (reference sequence). The CDR3 loop spans 11 amino acids. The CDR3, as DNA: TGCAGTGCTAGAGACTACACTGAAGCTTTCTTT. Its translation is CSARDYTEAFF.